This T cell receptor beta chain was captured in a study of neurological immune-mediated disorders. Findings and caveats of the study: No CDR3 amino acid sequences were shared by expanded clones across subjects, suggesting private repertoires in all groups.

5'RACE with 10-nucleotide random UMIs generated the cDNA. TCRdb ran MiXCR on the 5' RACE reads and lists one entry per CDR3 protein. The repertoire consists of tens of thousands of distinct CDR3 sequences, with around 9.6% occurring once and the leading ten covering approximately 10%. Time point defined: longitudinal time-point 1 (baseline). Volunteers from a blood bank in Maryland, USA, made up the healthy controls. Many counts were recorded for this clonotype. The antigen is not known. The clonotype was recovered from a man aged 25 to 45 in good health. Sequencing used PBMCs.

The CDR3 region is CSVPGLSSSYNEQFF. The DNA of the CDR3 is TGCAGCGTCCCCGGACTCTCGAGCTCCTACAATGAGCAGTTCTTC. V is TRBV29-1 and J is TRBJ2-1, with D maybe TRBD2 (5 bases). The CDR3 is 15 residues long. Trimming stripped 6 bases from V and 0 bases from J, with 15 bases between. Germline V lookup: CDR1 SQVTM, CDR2 ANQGSEA.